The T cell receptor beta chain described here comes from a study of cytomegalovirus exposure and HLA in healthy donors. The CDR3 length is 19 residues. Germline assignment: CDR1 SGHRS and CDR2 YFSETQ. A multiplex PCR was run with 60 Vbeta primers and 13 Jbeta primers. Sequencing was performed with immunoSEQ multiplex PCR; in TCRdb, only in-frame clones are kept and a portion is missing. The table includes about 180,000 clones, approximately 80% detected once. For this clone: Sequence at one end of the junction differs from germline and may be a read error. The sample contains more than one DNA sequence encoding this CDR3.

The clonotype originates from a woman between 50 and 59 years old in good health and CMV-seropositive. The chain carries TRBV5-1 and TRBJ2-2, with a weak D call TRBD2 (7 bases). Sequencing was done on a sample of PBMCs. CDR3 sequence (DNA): TGCGCCAGTAGCTTGGATGGTGCCCGGCCGGGGGGCCCCACCGGGGAGCTGTTTTTT. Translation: CASSLDGARPGGPTGELFF.